This T cell receptor beta chain was captured by sequencing in a study of blood T cell repertoires in COVID-19. The CDR3 has 16 residues. V lost 0 bases, J lost 4 bases, and 15 bases lay in between. Germline V gives CDR1 MNHEY, CDR2 SVGAGI. TCRdb keeps only in-frame clones here, not all; method: immunoSEQ multiplex PCR. The profile shows roughly 200,000 clones, roughly 85% of them singletons. V is TRBV6-5 and J is TRBJ1-2; D gene uncertain. Sequenced material: peripheral blood. The receptor comes from a man in his fifties or sixties with acute or convalescent COVID-19. In DNA form, the CDR3 reads TGTGCCAGCAGTTACTCGGGTTACCCCGCTAGCTATGGCTACACCTTC. Its protein is CASSYSGYPASYGYTF.